This TCR beta chain was sequenced for a study of T-cell memory formation after mild COVID-19. MiXCR, run by TCRdb on the 5' RACE reads, gives a single entry per CDR3 protein. This table has 150,000 to 200,000 distinct CDR3 sequences, around 15% appearing once. A remark on this clonotype: Its antigen is currently unknown.

Study-wide findings and caveats: The CD4+ clones that contracted clustered mainly within CM and EM, and the CD8+ clones concentrated in EMRA.

Germline trimming cut 0 bases from V and 7 bases from J; bases unmatched to any gene: 10. In germline, CDR1 is SGHTS, CDR2 YDEGEE. The CDR3 consists of 15 residues. The sequenced sample consisted of PBMCs or a T cell subset sorted from them (not recorded which). This clonotype was sampled from an adult woman who had mild COVID-19 (a few samples of this study predate the infection). Cell type and time point are not known. The rearrangement links TRBV5-8 to TRBJ2-7, with 7 bases that match TRBD1. CDR3 nucleotides: TGTGCCAGCAGCTTGGGAGGGACAGCCGTCAGGGAGCAGTACTTC. Its protein is CASSLGGTAVREQYF.